This T cell receptor (beta chain) was sequenced in a study of response to subunit inactivated influenza vaccine. Worth noting for this clonotype: What it recognizes is unknown.

V was shortened by 5 bases and J by 3 bases, with 10 bases between the two germline ends. In germline, CDR1 is MNHNS, CDR2 SASEGT. The CDR3 contains 14 residues. TCRdb re-analysed the RT-PCR reads in MiXCR, keeping a single row per CDR3 protein. Of some 520,000 distinct CDR3 sequences in the sample, about 15% were seen once. Study findings and constraints: Each seasonal flu vaccination may recruit only limited new T cells, authors suggested.

This TCR derives from a man aged 50-75 years who received an inactivated influenza vaccine. The chain carries TRBV6-1 and TRBJ1-4; D is undetermined. Specimen: CD4+ T cells sorted from PBMCs, collected less than 30 months after vaccination. The CDR3 bases are TGTGCCAGCAGTCCCGACGTAGCTAATGAAAAACTGTTTTTT. Translated: CASSPDVANEKLFF.